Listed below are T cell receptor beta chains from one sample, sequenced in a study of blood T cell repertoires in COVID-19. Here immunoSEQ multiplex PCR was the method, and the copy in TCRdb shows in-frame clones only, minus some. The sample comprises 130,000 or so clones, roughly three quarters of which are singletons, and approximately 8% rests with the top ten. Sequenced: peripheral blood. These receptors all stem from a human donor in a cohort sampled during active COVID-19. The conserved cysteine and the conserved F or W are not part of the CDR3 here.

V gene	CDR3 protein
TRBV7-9	ASSTGQDISPLH
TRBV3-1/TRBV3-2	ASSLSGSGSYEQY
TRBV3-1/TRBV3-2	AEPGPDNQPQH
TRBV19	ASSMPATNEKLF
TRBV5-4	ASRIQGADYGYT
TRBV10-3	AISERGHEQY
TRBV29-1	SASRRGAGNYGYT
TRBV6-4	ASSEQGEYEQY
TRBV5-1	ASSFAGANYGYT
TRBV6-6	ASSSPTGQNTEAF
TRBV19	ASTESSGGYNEQF
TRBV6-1	ASSEPPLRNEQF
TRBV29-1	SVGQGGTEAF
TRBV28	ASTVSTSGTYEQY
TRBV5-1	ASSSVLGREQF
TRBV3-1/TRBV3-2	ASSQAGYWNTEAF
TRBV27	ASNPTGVGYGYT
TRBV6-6	ASSYSGDSWANVLT
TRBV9	ASSAGPQGGPGRYGYT
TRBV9	ASSVAGQGNEQF
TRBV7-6	ASSTEWTGSPYEQY
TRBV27	ASSLETGEAYEQY
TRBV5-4	ASSLASGPLEQY
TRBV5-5	ASSHQAGVSNQPQH
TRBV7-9	ASSSVSDRVFYGYT
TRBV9	ASSVGVGANVLT
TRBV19	ASSRGAGYGYT
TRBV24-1	ATSDSASGRSYEQY
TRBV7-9	ASSPTSGPRGDEKLF
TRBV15	ATSGGTSGSQEQF
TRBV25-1	ASSESQGSSYGYT
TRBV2	ASNRDGTEAF
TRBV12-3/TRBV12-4	ASSVLDSSGYT
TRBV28	ASSPLTGNSNQPQH
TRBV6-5	ASSMGQGAYEQY
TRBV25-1	ASSDWGGPQETQY
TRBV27	ASSLERGGTDYEQY
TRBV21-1	ASSKWDTQEQY
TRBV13	ASSSQGLAGPDGREQY
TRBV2	ASRESLDRGLEQY
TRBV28	ASIEQGGNEKLF
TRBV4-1	ASSVQGGNQPQH
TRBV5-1	ASSPGGLTEAF
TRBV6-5	ASTLLTGDSYEQY
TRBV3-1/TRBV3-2	ASSQGIGGNEQY
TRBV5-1	ASTTILAGASREQY
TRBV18	ASSPALHPDGYT
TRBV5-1	ASSGHRGQGYT
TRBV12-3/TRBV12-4	ASSLSGASEQY
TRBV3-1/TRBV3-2	ASSQESLQGPGAF
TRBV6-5	ASSRGGASPLEAF
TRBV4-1	ASSQESIGAGSPLH
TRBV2	ASSQGTGPYEQY